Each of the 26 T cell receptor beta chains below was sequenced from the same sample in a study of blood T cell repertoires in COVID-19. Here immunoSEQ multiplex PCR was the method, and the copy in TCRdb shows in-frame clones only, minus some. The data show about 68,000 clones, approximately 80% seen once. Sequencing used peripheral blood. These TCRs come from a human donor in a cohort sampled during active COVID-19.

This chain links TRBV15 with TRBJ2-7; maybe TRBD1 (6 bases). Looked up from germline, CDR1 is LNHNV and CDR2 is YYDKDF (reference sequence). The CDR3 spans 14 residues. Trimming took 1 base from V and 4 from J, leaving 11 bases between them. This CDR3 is CATSRGQGIYEQYF. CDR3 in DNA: TGTGCCACCAGCAGAGGGCAGGGGATTTACGAGCAGTACTTC.

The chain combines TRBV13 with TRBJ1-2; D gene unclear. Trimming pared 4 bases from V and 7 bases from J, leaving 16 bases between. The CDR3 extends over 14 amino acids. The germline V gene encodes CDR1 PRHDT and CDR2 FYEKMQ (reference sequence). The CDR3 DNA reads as TGTGCCAGCAGCTACGGGTCTTCAGGAGGTGGCTACACCTTC. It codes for CASSYGSSGGGYTF. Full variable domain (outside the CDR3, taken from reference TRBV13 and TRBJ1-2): AAGVIQSPRHLIKEKRETATLKCYPIPRHDTVYWYQQGPGQDPQFLISFYEKMQSDKGSIPDRFSAQQFSDYHSELNMSSLELGDSALYFCASSYGSSGGGYTFGSGTRLTVV.

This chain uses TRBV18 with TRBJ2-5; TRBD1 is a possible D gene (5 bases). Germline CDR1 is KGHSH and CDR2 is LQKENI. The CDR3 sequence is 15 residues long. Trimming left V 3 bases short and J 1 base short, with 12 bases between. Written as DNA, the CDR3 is TGTGCCAGCTCACCCAGGCAGACAGTCCAAGAGACCCAGTACTTC. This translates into CASSPRQTVQETQYF. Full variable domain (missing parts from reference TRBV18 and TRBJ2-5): NAGVMQNPRHLVRRRGQEARLRCSPMKGHSHVYWYRQLPEEGLKFMVYLQKENIIDESGMPKERFSAEFPKEGPSILRIQQVVRGDSAAYFCASSPRQTVQETQYFGPGTRLLVL.

CDR3 residues: CASSMDRVGQPQHF. CDR3 nucleotides: TGTGCCAGTAGTATGGACAGGGTGGGACAGCCCCAGCATTTT. This chain links TRBV19 with TRBJ1-5; 8 bases are a match to TRBD1. From germline, CDR1 is LNHDA and CDR2 SQIVND (reference sequence). This CDR3 is 14 amino acids long. Unmatched junction bases numbered 5, after V lost 3 bases and J lost 7 bases.

This chain's CDR3 is CASSPQLAGGPKGETQYF. CDR3 in DNA: TGTGCCAGCAGTCCTCAATTAGCGGGGGGCCCCAAGGGAGAGACCCAGTACTTC. V is TRBV6-6 and J is TRBJ2-5; the match to TRBD2 covers 10 bases. The CDR3 is 18 residues long. CDR1 is MNHNY, CDR2 SVGAGI, per germline (reference sequence). V shed 5 bases and J 4 bases; nucleotides not matched to a gene: 16.

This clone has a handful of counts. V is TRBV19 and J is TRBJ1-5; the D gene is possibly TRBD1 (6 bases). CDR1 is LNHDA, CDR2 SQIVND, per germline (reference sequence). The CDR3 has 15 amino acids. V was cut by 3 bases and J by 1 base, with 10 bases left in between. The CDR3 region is CASSMQGKSNQPQHF. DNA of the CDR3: TGTGCCAGTAGTATGCAGGGGAAAAGCAATCAGCCCCAGCATTTT.

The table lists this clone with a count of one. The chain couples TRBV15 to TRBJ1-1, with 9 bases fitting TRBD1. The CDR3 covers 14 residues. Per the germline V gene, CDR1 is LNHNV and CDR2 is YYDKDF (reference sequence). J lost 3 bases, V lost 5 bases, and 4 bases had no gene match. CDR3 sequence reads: CATSVRQGDTEAFF. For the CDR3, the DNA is TGTGCCACCAGCGTCAGACAGGGGGACACTGAAGCTTTCTTT.

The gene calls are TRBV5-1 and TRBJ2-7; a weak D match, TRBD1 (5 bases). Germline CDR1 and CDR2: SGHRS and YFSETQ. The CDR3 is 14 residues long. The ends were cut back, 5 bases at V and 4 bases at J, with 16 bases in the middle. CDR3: CASRSDSLSYEQYF. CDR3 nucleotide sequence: TGCGCCAGCAGATCTGACAGTCTGTCGTACGAGCAGTACTTC.

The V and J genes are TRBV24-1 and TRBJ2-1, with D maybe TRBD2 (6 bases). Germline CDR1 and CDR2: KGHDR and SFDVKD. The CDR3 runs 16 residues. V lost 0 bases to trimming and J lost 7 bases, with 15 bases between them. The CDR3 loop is CATSDLSERVGNEQFF. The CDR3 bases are TGTGCCACCAGTGATTTGTCGGAGCGGGTTGGGAATGAGCAGTTCTTC.

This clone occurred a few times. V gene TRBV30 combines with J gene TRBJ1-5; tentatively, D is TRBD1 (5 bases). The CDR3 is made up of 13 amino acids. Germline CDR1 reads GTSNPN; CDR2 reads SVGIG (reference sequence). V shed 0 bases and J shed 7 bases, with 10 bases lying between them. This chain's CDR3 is CAWSVRVEQPQHF. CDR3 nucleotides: TGTGCCTGGAGTGTCAGGGTTGAACAGCCCCAGCATTTT.

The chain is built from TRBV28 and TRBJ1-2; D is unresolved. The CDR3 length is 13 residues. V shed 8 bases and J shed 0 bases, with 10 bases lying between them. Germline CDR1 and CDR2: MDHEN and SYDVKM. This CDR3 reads CASRLPTNYGYTF. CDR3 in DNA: TGTGCCAGCCGCCTTCCTACTAACTATGGCTACACCTTC.

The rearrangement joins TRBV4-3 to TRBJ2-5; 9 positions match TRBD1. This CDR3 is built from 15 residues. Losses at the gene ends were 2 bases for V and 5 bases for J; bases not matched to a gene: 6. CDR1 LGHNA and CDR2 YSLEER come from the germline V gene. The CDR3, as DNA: TGCGCCAGCAGCCAAAGGTACAGGGGGCGGGAGACCCAGTACTTC. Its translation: CASSQRYRGRETQYF.

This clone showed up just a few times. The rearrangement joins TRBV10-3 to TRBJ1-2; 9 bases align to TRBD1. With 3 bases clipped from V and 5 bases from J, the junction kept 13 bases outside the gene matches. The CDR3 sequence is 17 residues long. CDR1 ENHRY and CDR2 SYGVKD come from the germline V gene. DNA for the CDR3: TGTGCCATCAGTGACCCGGACAGGGGCCGGGAAATGTATGGCTACACCTTC. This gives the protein CAISDPDRGREMYGYTF.

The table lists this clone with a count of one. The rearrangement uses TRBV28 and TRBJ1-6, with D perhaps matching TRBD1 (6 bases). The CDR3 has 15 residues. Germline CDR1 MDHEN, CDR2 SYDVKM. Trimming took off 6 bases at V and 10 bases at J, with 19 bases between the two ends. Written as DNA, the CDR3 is TGTGCCAGCAGGCCTCTCGCGGGGGGCGGGTCACCCCTCCACTTT. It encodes CASRPLAGGGSPLHF.

The CDR3, as DNA: TGTGCCAGCAGCAAAAGGGGGAGGGACAGGGGTCCGAACACTGAAGCTTTCTTT. Protein sequence: CASSKRGRDRGPNTEAFF. The chain recombines TRBV21-1 with TRBJ1-1; the table's D call of TRBD1 was not tested on the DNA. TRBV21-1 is flagged as a pseudogene. This CDR3 has 18 amino acids.

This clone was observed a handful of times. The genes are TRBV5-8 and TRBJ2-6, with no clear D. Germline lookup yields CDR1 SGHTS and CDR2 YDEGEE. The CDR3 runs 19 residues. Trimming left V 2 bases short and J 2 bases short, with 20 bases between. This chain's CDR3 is CASSFNLGANLAGANVLTF. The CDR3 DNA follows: TGTGCCAGCAGCTTTAATCTCGGTGCAAACCTCGCTGGGGCCAACGTCCTGACTTTC.

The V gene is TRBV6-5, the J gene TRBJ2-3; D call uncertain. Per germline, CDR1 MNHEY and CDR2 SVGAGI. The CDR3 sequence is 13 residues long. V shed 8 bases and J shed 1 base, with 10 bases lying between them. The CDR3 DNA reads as TGTGCCAGCCTCCCACCGGGCACAGATACGCAGTATTTT. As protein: CASLPPGTDTQYF.

The CDR3 is CASSKDSGGQETQYF. CDR3 coding DNA: TGTGCCAGCAGCAAGGATAGCGGGGGGCAAGAGACCCAGTACTTC. V gene TRBV21-1 combines with J gene TRBJ2-5; the table gives TRBD2 as D, unverified against the DNA. TRBV21-1 has pseudogene status. The CDR3 is 15 amino acids.

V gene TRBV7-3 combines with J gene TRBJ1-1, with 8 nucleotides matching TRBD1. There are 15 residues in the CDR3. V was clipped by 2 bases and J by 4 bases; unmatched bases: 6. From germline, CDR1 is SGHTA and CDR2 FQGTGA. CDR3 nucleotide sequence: TGTGCCAGCAGCTTACAGGGGGCGCTTGGCACTGAAGCTTTCTTT. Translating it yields CASSLQGALGTEAFF.

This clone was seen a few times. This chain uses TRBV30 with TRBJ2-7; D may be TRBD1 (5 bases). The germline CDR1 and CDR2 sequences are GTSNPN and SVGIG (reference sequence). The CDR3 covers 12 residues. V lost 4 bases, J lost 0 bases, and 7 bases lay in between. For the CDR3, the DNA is TGTGCCTGGACTGACAGCTCCTACGAGCAGTACTTC. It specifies CAWTDSSYEQYF.

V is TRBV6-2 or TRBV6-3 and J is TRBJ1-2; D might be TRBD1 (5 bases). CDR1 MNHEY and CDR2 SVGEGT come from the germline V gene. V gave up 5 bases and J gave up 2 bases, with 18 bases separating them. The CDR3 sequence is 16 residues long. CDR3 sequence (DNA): TGTGCCAGCAGTCAGACCAGGCGGGGGAGAAACTATGGCTACACCTTC. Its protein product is CASSQTRRGRNYGYTF.

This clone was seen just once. The CDR3 protein is CASSTRRGGTGELFF. The CDR3, as DNA: TGTGCCAGTAGTACCCGGCGGGGGGGCACCGGGGAGCTGTTTTTT. V usage is TRBV19 and J usage is TRBJ2-2, with 9 bases lining up with TRBD2. In germline, CDR1 is LNHDA, CDR2 SQIVND (reference sequence). V shed 4 bases and J 4 bases; nucleotides not matched to a gene: 4. This CDR3 has 15 amino acids.

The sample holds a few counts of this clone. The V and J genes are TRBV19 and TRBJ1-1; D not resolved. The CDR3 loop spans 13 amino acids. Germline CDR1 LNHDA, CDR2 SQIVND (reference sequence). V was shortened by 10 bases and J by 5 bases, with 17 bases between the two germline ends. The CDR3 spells CATSQLAGTEAFF. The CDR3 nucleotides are TGTGCCACCTCACAGCTAGCCGGTACTGAAGCTTTCTTT. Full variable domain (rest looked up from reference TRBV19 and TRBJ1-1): DGGITQSPKYLFRKEGQNVTLSCEQNLNHDAMYWYRQDPGQGLRLIYYSQIVNDFQKGDIAEGYSVSREKKESFPLTVTSAQKNPTAFYLCATSQLAGTEAFFGQGTRLTVV.

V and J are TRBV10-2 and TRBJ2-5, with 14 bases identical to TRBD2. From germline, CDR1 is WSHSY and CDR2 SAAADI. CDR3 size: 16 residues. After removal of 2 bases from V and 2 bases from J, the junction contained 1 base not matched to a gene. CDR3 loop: CASSEGLAGGQETQYF. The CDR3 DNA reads TGCGCCAGCAGTGAGGGACTAGCGGGAGGACAAGAGACCCAGTACTTC.

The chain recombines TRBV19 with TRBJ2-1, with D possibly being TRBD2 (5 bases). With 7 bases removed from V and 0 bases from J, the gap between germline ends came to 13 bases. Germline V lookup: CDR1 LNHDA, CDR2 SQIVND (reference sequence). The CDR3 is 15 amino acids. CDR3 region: CASILSADSYNEQFF. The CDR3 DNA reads TGTGCCAGTATTCTTAGCGCCGACTCCTACAATGAGCAGTTCTTC.

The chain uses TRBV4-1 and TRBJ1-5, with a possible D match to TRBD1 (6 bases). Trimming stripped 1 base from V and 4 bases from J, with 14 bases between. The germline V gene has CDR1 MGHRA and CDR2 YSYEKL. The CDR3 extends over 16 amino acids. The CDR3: CASSQAGQFGNQPQHF. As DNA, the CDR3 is TGCGCCAGCAGCCAAGCCGGACAGTTTGGGAATCAGCCCCAGCATTTT.